The source of this T cell receptor beta chain is a study of lymphopenia after photon versus proton radiotherapy (dated by TCRdb to the late 2010s). Broadly, across the study: Photon and proton radiation therapy were compared by the study for their immunological effects in patients with gastrointestinal tumors who developed high-grade lymphopenia. The 20 patients in the cohort had gastrointestinal tumors, were treated with either photon or proton therapy, and subsequently developed lymphopenia. The study aimed to characterize how the two radiation modalities differ in their impact on the immune system.

The library was made by the immunoSEQ multiplex PCR assay. T cell repertoires were profiled with deep sequencing of rearranged TCR beta loci together with multiparametric flow cytometry. This immuneACCESS table, as held by TCRdb, lists in-frame sequences with V and J called but not all clones. Of the missing ones, under half trace to an unresolved V gene in checked studies; the others have no known cause. In this sample the table shows more than 80,000 clones, 65% to 85% of which occur a single time. Around 1.4% of the sample belongs to the ten largest clones. What the authors observed across the whole study: After the lymphocyte count nadir, repertoires from photon-treated patients showed oligoclonal expansion, particularly of CD8+ Temra cells, and this expansion drove the decline in diversity. Proton-treated patients stayed relatively stable during treatment, while photon-treated patients lost naive T cells and TCR diversity and gained effector/memory populations. Among patients across the cohort who died, overall survival time showed an inverse correlation with a larger post-nadir drop in TCR diversity. The survival association was examined only in patients who died, and the authors described better survival with proton therapy as a possibility, not as a demonstrated result.

Turning to this clone: Its antigen is not yet known. Germline is not matched at one junction end, which may reflect a read error.

The CDR3, from cysteine to phenylalanine, totals 11 residues. Of the read, only the CDR3 DNA is kept; its 33 bases are in frame from base 1. In the germline V gene, CDR1 corresponds to KGHSH and CDR2 to LQKENI. This sequence uses TRBV18 and TRBJ2-5, and possibly TRBD2, on 6 matching bases. This specimen consisted of peripheral blood, obtained from a patient treated with proton-based radiotherapy. The receptor was isolated from a man between 60 and 75 years old with pancreatic cancer. The CDR3 reads as follows: CASSSTSFPNF. The sequenced DNA: TGTGCCAGCTCATCGACTAGTTTTCCGAACTTC.